This T cell receptor (beta chain) was identified during a study of T cell repertoires in cytomegalovirus infection. Study outcomes and limitations: Based on cumulative public TCR beta family frequency, carriers of CMV plus the relevant HLA were identified. CMV-specific TCR beta clonotypes restricted by HLA-C were the ones dominating the ex vivo response.

Germline values: CDR1 MGHRA, CDR2 YSYEKL. The CDR3 contains 15 residues. Trimming removed 5 bases from V and 1 base from J; junction bases left unmatched: 2. TCRdb re-called the reads through MiXCR, storing one row per CDR3 protein. The table includes 270,000 or so distinct CDR3 sequences, over 15% detected once. About this clonotype itself: Its antigen is not known.

The sequence was collected from a human donor in good health (CMV status not recorded). Some clones in this sample may be carry-over from other donors' samples. Sequenced material: CD8+ T cells from PBMCs. The rearrangement joins TRBV4-1 to TRBJ2-2; 9 bases are a match to TRBD1. CDR3 coding DNA: TGCGCCAGCAGCAAGGACAGGGGGAACACCGGGGAGCTGTTTTTT. It translates to CASSKDRGNTGELFF.